One and the same sample provided the 2 T cell receptor beta chains below, sequenced in a study of untreated major depressive disorder. The repertoire was sequenced with immunoSEQ multiplex PCR; TCRdb's copy has only in-frame clones and lacks some. The table has just over 20,000 clones, 85% to 95% seen once. The specimen sequenced was CD4+ T cells from PBMCs. The source is a man in his thirties or forties in good health.

The chain recombines TRBV27 with TRBJ1-4; D perhaps matches TRBD1 (6 bases). Germline lookup yields CDR1 MNHEY and CDR2 SMNVEV (reference sequence). Trimming shortened V by 3 bases and J by 4 bases, and 12 bases separated the two germline ends. The CDR3 loop spans 15 amino acids. In DNA form, the CDR3 reads TGTGCCAGCAGTTTCCGGACAGCCCGTAATGAAAAACTGTTTTTT. It codes for CASSFRTARNEKLFF.

The chain carries TRBV25-1 and TRBJ1-1, with TRBD1 as a possible D gene (5 bases). The CDR3 totals 13 residues. Germline CDR1 MGHDK, CDR2 SYGVNS. Trimming shortened V by 9 bases and J by 1 base, and 12 bases separated the two germline ends. The CDR3 DNA reads TGTGCCAGTTCTGATCAGGGGAACACTGAAGCTTTCTTT. It encodes CASSDQGNTEAFF.